A single T cell receptor beta chain is shown here with its context. Its antigen is currently unknown. The data were taken from a study of radiotherapy plus CTLA-4 blockade in lung cancer. Sequencing was performed with immunoSEQ multiplex PCR; in TCRdb, only in-frame clones are kept and a portion is missing. The sample records roughly 90,000 clones, 60% to 85% being singletons. Study-wide points: There was expansion of tumor-derived TCR clones in blood after radiotherapy plus ipilimumab. Dynamics of early blood T cell clones, together with interferon-beta, were reportedly the best predictors of response.

This CDR3 has 15 amino acids. Trimming took off 5 bases at V and 4 bases at J, with 14 bases between the two ends. From germline, CDR1 is SGHTA and CDR2 FQGNSA. This chain connects TRBV7-2 to TRBJ2-2; D perhaps matches TRBD1 (6 bases). The TCR originated in a human donor with non-small cell lung cancer who had a partial response to radiotherapy plus ipilimumab. Some clones in this sample may be carry-over from other donors' samples. Specimen: peripheral blood, collected from a patient treated with radiotherapy plus ipilimumab. CDR3 amino acids: CASSPNRDTTGELFF. As DNA, the CDR3 is TGTGCCAGCAGCCCCAACCGGGACACCACCGGGGAGCTGTTTTTT.